This TCR beta chain was profiled in a study of blood T cell repertoires in COVID-19. In the study overall: The origin of the acute and convalescent COVID-19 samples was the United States, Italy and Spain. The analysed material was cDNA or gDNA that came from T cells, B-cell-depleted T cells, or PBMCs.

In the source study's methods: By means of reference gene primer amplification, nucleated cell counts were estimated. Measured with immunoSEQ multiplex PCR; TCRdb has only the in-frame clones, and not every one. Clone size and the V and J calls come from that table; the DNA yielded D and trimming. Found here are 200,000 to 300,000 clones, nearly 85% of them singletons; the top ten hold roughly 5.5%. Trimming removed 1 base from V and 8 bases from J, with 14 bases in between. This CDR3 comprises 14 residues. Germline loops: CDR1 LGHNA, CDR2 YNFKEQ. The chain uses TRBV4-2 and TRBJ1-2; D unresolved. The clonotype comes from a human donor in a cohort sampled during active COVID-19. Source material: peripheral blood. The CDR3 sequence: CASSQGREAEGYTF. The CDR3 DNA reads as TGTGCCAGCAGCCAAGGTCGGGAAGCGGAGGGCTACACCTTC.